This T cell receptor beta chain comes out of a study of blood T cell repertoires in COVID-19. Study context: There were acute and convalescent COVID-19 samples, and they came from the United States, Italy and Spain.

Per the original methods: Using reference gene primer amplification, nucleated cell counts were estimated. Assay: immunoSEQ multiplex PCR; the TCRdb copy retains only in-frame clones and omits some. The V and J calls and the clone size are those of that table, but D and trimming were determined from the DNA. The data hold nearly 200,000 clones, with about 88% observed a single time. Trimming removed 4 bases from V and 3 bases from J; junction bases left unmatched: 6. Germline V gene data show CDR1 as KGHDR and CDR2 as SFDVKD. This CDR3 region has 16 residues. This clonotype was obtained from a woman aged 40 to 50 who had recovered from COVID-19. Sequenced sample: peripheral blood. The chain combines TRBV24-1 with TRBJ2-1; TRBD1 matches 9 bases. The CDR3 loop reads CATSDPDRGSYNEQFF. CDR3 DNA: TGTGCCACCAGTGACCCGGACAGGGGCAGCTACAATGAGCAGTTCTTC.